This TCR beta chain was found in a study of cytomegalovirus exposure and HLA in healthy donors. Study-level findings and limits: TCR beta sequences reportedly predicted the HLA-A and HLA-B alleles of most subjects accurately. The classifier reportedly diagnosed cytomegalovirus status with high specificity and sensitivity. In a later analysis, several top co-occurrence clusters appeared linked to parvovirus B19, influenza, CMV and Epstein-Barr virus.

V was pared by 5 bases and J by 9 bases, with 5 bases of the junction left unmatched. The V gene's germline CDR1 is SGHNT and CDR2 YENEEA. The CDR3 has 15 amino acids. Researchers ran the PCR with 60 Vbeta and 13 Jbeta primers. How the authors handled the data: There were about 80 million unique TCR beta chains by a later count, and approximately 10 million of them were shared. Profiled with immunoSEQ multiplex PCR; TCRdb holds only in-frame clones, not every one. The V and J calls and the clone size are those of that table, but D and trimming were determined from the DNA. The sample contains under 250,000 clones, about 85% of which appear only once. A single count supports this clone. The antigen remains undetermined.

This receptor was obtained from a girl aged 2-10 years in good health and CMV-seronegative. This chain connects TRBV11-3 to TRBJ2-1; TRBD2 agrees at 15 bases. The sequenced sample consisted of PBMCs. The CDR3 region has the DNA TGTGCCAGCAGCCTCGGACTAGCGGGGGGGAGTGAGCAGTTCTTC. Amino acid sequence: CASSLGLAGGSEQFF.